This TCR beta chain comes out of a study of cytomegalovirus exposure and HLA in healthy donors. Study findings and constraints: In a later analysis, a genetic analysis reported fewer productive-TCR N-insertions in an Asian-associated ancestry cluster than the cohort average. Presence/absence analyses supposed approximately even sequencing depth among donors.

The PCR ran on 60 Vbeta and 13 Jbeta primers. This table comes from immunoSEQ multiplex PCR, and its TCRdb copy is limited to in-frame clones, with some not included. There are 150,000 to 200,000 clones in the sample; 65% to 75% occur only once, and roughly 2.5% lies in the top ten. Germline CDR1 is SGHNT and CDR2 is YYREEE (reference sequence). The CDR3 consists of 15 residues. V shed 0 bases, J shed 5 bases, and the junction held 4 bases outside the gene matches. On this clone: Its specificity is not known.

The sample was PBMCs. This chain uses TRBV5-4 with TRBJ1-4; 7 nucleotides line up with TRBD1. This clonotype was sampled from a human donor in good health. This chain's CDR3 is CASSLGQGENEKLFF. The CDR3 DNA follows: TGTGCCAGCAGCTTGGGGCAGGGGGAAAATGAAAAACTGTTTTTT.